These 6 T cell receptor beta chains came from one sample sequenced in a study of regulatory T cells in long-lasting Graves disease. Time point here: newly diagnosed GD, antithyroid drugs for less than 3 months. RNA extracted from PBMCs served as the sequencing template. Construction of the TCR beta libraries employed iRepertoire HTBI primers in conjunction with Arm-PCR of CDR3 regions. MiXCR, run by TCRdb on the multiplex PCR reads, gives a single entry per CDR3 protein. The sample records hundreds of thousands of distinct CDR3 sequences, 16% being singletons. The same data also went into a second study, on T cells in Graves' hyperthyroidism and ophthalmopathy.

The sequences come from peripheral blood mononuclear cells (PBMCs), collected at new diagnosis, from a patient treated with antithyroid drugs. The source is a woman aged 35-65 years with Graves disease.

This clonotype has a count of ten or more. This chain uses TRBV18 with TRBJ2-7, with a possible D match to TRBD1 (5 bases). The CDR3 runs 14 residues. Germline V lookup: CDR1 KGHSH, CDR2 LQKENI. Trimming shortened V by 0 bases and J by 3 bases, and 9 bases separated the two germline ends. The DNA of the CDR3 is TGTGCCAGCTCACCACCTTCTAGGGGCTACGAGCAGTACTTC. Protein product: CASSPPSRGYEQYF.

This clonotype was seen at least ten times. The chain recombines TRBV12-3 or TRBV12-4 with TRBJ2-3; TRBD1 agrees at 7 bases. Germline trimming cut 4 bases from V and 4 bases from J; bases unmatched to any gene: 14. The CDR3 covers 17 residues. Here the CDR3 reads CASSSYLGQTGPDTQYF. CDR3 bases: TGTGCCAGCAGTTCTTATTTGGGGCAGACAGGGCCAGATACGCAGTATTTT.

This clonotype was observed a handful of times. The chain's CDR3 is CASSTRGYGYTF. Here the CDR3 DNA reads TGCGCCAGCAGCACCAGGGGCTATGGCTACACCTTC. V gene TRBV5-1 combines with J gene TRBJ1-2; tentatively, D is TRBD1 (6 bases). V was clipped by 4 bases and J by 4 bases, with 8 bases between them. This CDR3 has 12 amino acids. Germline V gene data show CDR1 as SGHRS and CDR2 as YFSETQ.

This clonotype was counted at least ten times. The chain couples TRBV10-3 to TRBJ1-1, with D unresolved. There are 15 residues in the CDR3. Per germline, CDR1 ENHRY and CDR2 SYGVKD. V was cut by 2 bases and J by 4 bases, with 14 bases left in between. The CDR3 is CAISEDAVPSTEAFF. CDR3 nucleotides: TGTGCCATCAGTGAGGACGCCGTACCGAGCACTGAAGCTTTCTTT.

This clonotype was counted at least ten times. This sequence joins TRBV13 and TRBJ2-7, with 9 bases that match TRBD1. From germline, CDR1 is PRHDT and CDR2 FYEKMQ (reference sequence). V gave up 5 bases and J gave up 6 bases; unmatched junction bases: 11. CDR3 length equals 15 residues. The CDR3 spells CASSLDGQGSPEQYF. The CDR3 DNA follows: TGTGCCAGCAGCCTCGATGGACAGGGGAGTCCCGAGCAGTACTTC.

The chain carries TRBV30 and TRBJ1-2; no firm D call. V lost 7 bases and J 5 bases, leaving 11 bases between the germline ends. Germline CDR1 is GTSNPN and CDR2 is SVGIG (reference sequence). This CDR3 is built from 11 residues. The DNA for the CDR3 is TGTGCCTCCCACGAGGCTTATGGCTACACCTTC. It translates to CASHEAYGYTF. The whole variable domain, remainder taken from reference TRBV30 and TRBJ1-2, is SQTIHQWPATLVQPVGSPLSLECTVEGTSNPNLYWYRQAAGRGLQLLFYSVGIGQISSEVPQNLSASRPQDRQFILSSKKLLLSDSGFYLCASHEAYGYTFGSGTRLTVV.